This TCR beta chain came from a study of T-cell reconstitution after alpha-beta-depleted transplantation in children. Whole-study findings and limits: Several hundred expanded graft clones reportedly gave rise to the alpha-beta T cells present about two months after transplant.

This CDR3 comprises 15 residues. V shed 3 bases and J shed 4 bases, with 15 bases lying between them. Germline CDR1 reads SGHTA; CDR2 reads FQGNSA. Unique molecular identifiers tagged the TCRbeta library. TCRdb processed the PCR reads anew with MiXCR; each CDR3 protein has one entry. The sample includes about 240,000 distinct CDR3 sequences, more than 20% of them seen just once. This clonotype has more than one count but fewer than ten. Its matching antigen is unknown. This TCR was recovered from a girl aged 2 to 9 with Fanconi anemia, due to receive a stem cell transplant. Sequencing was performed on PBMCs, taken before TCRalphabeta/CD19-depleted stem cell transplant. This rearrangement joins TRBV7-2 to TRBJ1-2; possibly TRBD1 for D (5 bases). This CDR3 is CASSLSGASSYGYTF. Here the CDR3 DNA reads TGTGCCAGCAGCTTGAGTGGGGCATCCTCCTATGGCTACACCTTC. The full variable domain, in which reference TRBV7-2 and TRBJ1-2 provide the parts outside the CDR3, is GAGVSQSPSNKVTEKGKDVELRCDPISGHTALYWYRQSLGQGLEFLIYFQGNSAPDKSGLPSDRFSAERTGGSVSTLTIQRTQQEDSAVYLCASSLSGASSYGYTFGSGTRLTVV.